What follows is one T cell receptor (beta chain) and its context. It lacks a known antigen. Base quality data are lacking; no much larger clone is found one base away. The CDR3 regions of human TCRbeta chains were subjected to immunosequencing. In the authors' own workflow: Repertoire TCRs were matched against a reference library of SARS-CoV-2-specific TCRs generated with the MIRA antigen-specificity platform. Breadth was defined as the fraction of unique TCRs that were SARS-CoV-2-associated. Depth was defined as the fraction of total T cells that were SARS-CoV-2-associated. Using the MIRA data, every spike-specific TCR was mapped to the spike region that the TCR reacted to and assigned to either a CD4 or a CD8 class. Log10-transformed breadth and depth values were compared by one-way ANOVA with Sidak's multiple comparisons tests. TCRdb mirrors the immuneACCESS table, restricted to in-frame sequences. Some clones are absent from its copies; in checked studies, under half trace to an unresolved V gene, and the reason for the others is unknown. Clone size and V and J calls were adopted from that table, with D and trimming inferred from the DNA. For this sample there are roughly 120,000 clones; approximately 94% appear just once. The ten top clones hold approximately 2.8% of the sample.

The record originates from a study of T cell responses to AZD1222 COVID-19 vaccine (dated by TCRdb to the early 2020s). About the full investigation: TCR sequencing was performed for over 230 trial participants, of whom around 200 were given two doses of AZD1222 and some 26 were given two doses of MenACWY control vaccine. Enrollment into the trials was organized by age into subgroups of 18-55, 56-69 and 70-plus years, and those subgroups contained approximately 160, 26 and 62 TCR-sequenced participants, respectively. General findings and caveats noted by the study authors: Participants were mostly white British and included more females than males, and it was suggested by the authors that clonal diversity may have been underestimated. After two AZD1222 doses, spike-specific TCR breadth and depth were significantly higher than at day 0 and than in MenACWY recipients. No day 14 peak-response samples were available, so repertoires were characterized only after the peak T cell response. In the small 56-69-year group, the increase in depth fell short of significance, most likely because of low power. Conclusions about previously exposed vaccinees are limited because only a handful of AZD1222 recipients were SARS-CoV-2 seropositive at baseline. The whole spike protein was spanned by vaccine-associated CD4 TCRs, and dominant responses were seen in regions 160-218 and 743-854. Reportedly, almost half of the unique spike-specific TCRs recognized epitopes lying outside the regions that are mutated in the B.1.351 and B.1.1.7 variants.

The time point label, as the study defines it: about 28 days (+/-7) after the second vaccine dose. Because spike-specific TCR depth and breadth did not differ between the two schedules, AZD1222 recipients who got a second dose at roughly 4 weeks were pooled with those who got a second dose at roughly 12 weeks. Samples from vaccinated people were obtained from the UK trials COV001 and COV002, which included a single-blind randomized controlled phase 2/3 trial of AZD1222 (ChAdOx1 nCoV-19) in healthy adults. Trial participant PBMC samples were collected at day 0 and day 28 after the second dose for TCRbeta chain sequencing. The germline V gene (reference sequence) yields LNHDA for CDR1 and SQIVND for CDR2. V lost 6 bases and J lost 3 bases; the stretch between them is 20 bases long. The CDR3 measures 16 amino acids from cysteine to phenylalanine. CDR3 DNA only is kept here, 48 bases in frame from base 1.

Recombination connected TRBV19 to TRBJ2-5; TRBD2 could be the D gene, as 6 bases match. This clonotype was obtained from an adult who received the AZD1222 COVID-19 vaccine. The sequenced sample was peripheral blood, obtained 28 days after the second AZD1222 dose. The CDR3 is CASSPARRGIKETQYF. The DNA reads as follows: TGTGCCAGTAGCCCTGCTAGGAGGGGCATAAAAGAGACCCAGTACTTC.